The entry below describes one TCR beta chain. Its matching antigen is unknown. The sample belongs to a study of persistence of HIV-infected CD4 T cells. This was the immunoSEQ version 4 assay in survey mode. Here immunoSEQ multiplex PCR was the method, and the copy in TCRdb shows in-frame clones only, minus some. Of around 47,000 clones in the sample, roughly nine tenths were seen once. This nonspecific control used anti-CD3/anti-CD28 bead stimulation of CD4+ T cells. CD4+ T cells upregulating both CD40 ligand and CD69 were sorted as responding cells. The sequence derives from an adult man with HIV who was CMV-seropositive. The source material was CD4+ T cells sorted from PBMCs after roughly 18-hour stimulation, sampled from a patient who received antiretroviral therapy.

This chain's CDR3 is CSVEAGSAGYTF. The DNA of the CDR3 is TGCAGCGTTGAAGCAGGCTCGGCAGGCTACACCTTC. The genes are TRBV29-1 and TRBJ1-2; D remains ambiguous. Germline CDR1 reads SQVTM; CDR2 reads ANQGSEA. V lost 1 base to trimming and J lost 8 bases, with 11 bases between them. CDR3 length equals 12 residues.